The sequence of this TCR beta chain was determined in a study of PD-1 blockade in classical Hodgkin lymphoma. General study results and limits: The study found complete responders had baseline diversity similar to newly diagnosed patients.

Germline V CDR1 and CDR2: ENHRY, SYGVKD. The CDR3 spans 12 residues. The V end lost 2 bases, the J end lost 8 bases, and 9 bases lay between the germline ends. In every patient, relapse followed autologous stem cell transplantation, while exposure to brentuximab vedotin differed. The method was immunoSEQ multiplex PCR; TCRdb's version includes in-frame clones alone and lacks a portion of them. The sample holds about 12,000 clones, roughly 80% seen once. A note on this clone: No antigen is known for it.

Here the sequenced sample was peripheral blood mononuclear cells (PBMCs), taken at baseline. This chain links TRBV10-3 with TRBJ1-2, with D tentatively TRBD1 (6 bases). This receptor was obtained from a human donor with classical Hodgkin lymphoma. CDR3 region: CAISETGTGYTF. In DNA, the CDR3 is TGTGCCATCAGTGAGACAGGGACCGGCTACACCTTC.